Here is one TCR beta chain with its context. This entry belongs to a study of blood T cell repertoires in COVID-19. Overall study: Collection of acute and convalescent COVID-19 samples took place in the United States, Italy and Spain.

Original analysis: Estimates of nucleated cell counts were drawn from the amplification of reference gene primers. Measured with immunoSEQ multiplex PCR; TCRdb has only the in-frame clones, and not every one. V, J and clone size were drawn from that table, and D and trimming were deduced from the DNA. The data show 100,000 or so clones, with 70% to 90% seen just once and under 2.5% held by the top ten. Sequenced input: peripheral blood. This sequence was found in a man aged 45-65 years with active COVID-19.

Here the CDR3 reads CASSGHRGNNEQFF. The CDR3 DNA is TGTGCCAGCAGCGGTCACAGGGGAAACAATGAGCAGTTCTTC. This sequence joins TRBV7-3 and TRBJ2-1; TRBD1 aligns across 7 bases. CDR1 and CDR2 from the germline V gene are SGHTA and FQGTGA. J lost 5 bases, V lost 5 bases, and 6 bases had no gene match. The CDR3 totals 14 residues. Full variable domain (missing parts from reference TRBV7-3 and TRBJ2-1): GAGVSQTPSNKVTEKGKYVELRCDPISGHTALYWYRQSLGQGPEFLIYFQGTGAADDSGLPNDRFFAVRPEGSVSTLKIQRTERGDSAVYLCASSGHRGNNEQFFGPGTRLTVL.